This T cell receptor beta chain emerged from a study of blood T cell repertoires in COVID-19. Individuals aged about 18 to 95 years were recruited from about two dozen US areas. Which cohort a participant joined came from the clinical history participants gave. Losses at the gene ends were 4 bases for V and 11 bases for J; bases not matched to a gene: 8. Per germline, CDR1 KGHSH and CDR2 LQKENI. The CDR3 covers 14 residues. This clone came up once. Profiled with immunoSEQ multiplex PCR; TCRdb holds only in-frame clones, not every one. Of around 250,000 clones in the sample, almost 85% are singletons; the top ten hold over 7.5%.

The sequenced sample was PBMCs or T cells enriched from blood (not recorded which). This TCR was recovered from a woman in her forties or fifties with acute COVID-19. V usage is TRBV18 and J usage is TRBJ1-1, with 12 bases that match TRBD1. The CDR3 loop reads CASSQGQGALQAFF. The CDR3 DNA is TGTGCCAGCTCACAGGGACAGGGGGCCCTGCAGGCTTTCTTT.